This T cell receptor beta chain was sequenced in a study of type 1 regulatory T cells. Study details: T-allo10 is a Tr1-enriched, alloantigen-specific CD4 T cell product made in vitro.

The CDR3 totals 13 residues. Unmatched junction bases numbered 4, after V lost 6 bases and J lost 6 bases. Germline V lookup: CDR1 SGHAT, CDR2 FQNNGV. This clonotype showed up just a few times. The antigen remains unidentified. TCRdb redid the calling of the reads with MiXCR, one entry per CDR3 protein. The sample contains around 14,000 distinct CDR3 sequences, roughly 13% of which appear only once. The receptor was isolated from a human donor in good health. Sequencing input: cultured T cells, either the whole culture or a sorted T cell fraction (not recorded which). The chain recombines TRBV11-2 with TRBJ2-3, with TRBD2 matching over 9 bases. This CDR3 reads CASRPAGGDTQYF. CDR3 coding DNA: TGTGCCAGCAGACCTGCGGGAGGGGATACGCAGTATTTT.